The 10 T cell receptor beta chains given below trace back to one sample, sequenced in a study of PD-1 blockade in classical Hodgkin lymphoma. Repertoires were generated with immunoSEQ multiplex PCR, while TCRdb's copy carries only in-frame clones and drops some. The data show 13,000 to 15,000 clones, with 81% seen just once and around a quarter held by the top ten. There was relapse after autologous stem cell transplantation in every patient, and there was variation in brentuximab vedotin exposure. The sample here was peripheral blood mononuclear cells (PBMCs), taken at baseline. These receptor sequences come from a human donor with classical Hodgkin lymphoma.

This chain uses TRBV19 with TRBJ1-1, with D perhaps TRBD1 (5 bases). Per the germline V gene, CDR1 is LNHDA and CDR2 is SQIVND (reference sequence). The CDR3 spans 18 residues. Trimming stripped 1 base from V and 1 base from J, with 19 bases between. The CDR3 here is CASSIGAGQATGNTEAFF. The CDR3 DNA sequence: TGTGCCAGTAGTATAGGGGCAGGGCAAGCCACAGGGAACACTGAAGCTTTCTTT.

This clone was detected only once. The J gene is TRBJ1-5, the V gene TRBV7-9; a possible D gene is TRBD1 (5 bases). Germline lookup yields CDR1 SEHNR and CDR2 FQNEAQ (reference sequence). This CDR3 is 14 amino acids long. The V end lost 3 bases, the J end lost 3 bases, and 9 bases lay between the germline ends. CDR3 sequence reads: CASSFQGDNQPQHF. Here the CDR3 DNA reads TGTGCCAGCAGCTTCCAGGGCGACAATCAGCCCCAGCATTTT.

V usage is TRBV2 and J usage is TRBJ2-1; 8 bases fit TRBD2. The V segment lost 8 bases and the J segment 10 bases; nucleotides outside the gene matches: 19. CDR1 SNHLY and CDR2 FYNNEI come from the germline V gene. This CDR3 is 16 amino acids long. The chain's CDR3 is CASGHFTSGGTREQFF. CDR3 DNA: TGTGCCAGCGGCCATTTTACCAGCGGGGGCACTCGGGAGCAGTTCTTC.

V is TRBV28 and J is TRBJ1-5; D is unclear. The V gene lost 2 bases and the J gene lost 2 bases, with 13 bases spanning the gap. Germline V gene sequence: CDR1 MDHEN, CDR2 SYDVKM. The length of the CDR3 is 16 residues. CDR3 amino acids: CASSLMPRLGNQPQHF. CDR3 DNA: TGTGCCAGCAGTTTAATGCCCAGGTTGGGCAATCAGCCCCAGCATTTT. Supplemented by reference TRBV28 and TRBJ1-5, the full variable domain reads DVKVTQSSRYLVKRTGEKVFLECVQDMDHENMFWYRQDPGLGLRLIYFSYDVKMKEKGDIPEGYSVSREKKERFSLILESASTNQTSMYLCASSLMPRLGNQPQHFGDGTRLSIL.

J is TRBJ2-7 and V is TRBV4-2; 8 bases line up with TRBD2. Germline-derived CDR1 and CDR2 are LGHNA and YNFKEQ. This CDR3 region has 17 residues. With 4 bases clipped from V and 5 bases from J, the junction kept 16 bases outside the gene matches. The chain's CDR3 is CASSLASGGQRPNEQYF. The CDR3 DNA reads as TGTGCCAGCAGCCTTGCCAGCGGGGGCCAACGCCCCAACGAGCAGTACTTC.

The chain carries TRBV7-9 and TRBJ2-5; 8 nucleotides match TRBD1. The CDR3 runs to 15 residues. Germline V gene lookup returns CDR1 SEHNR and CDR2 FQNEAQ (reference sequence). Trimming cost V 1 base and J 4 bases; bases outside gene matches: 5. The CDR3 DNA sequence: TGTGCCAGCAGCTTAGTGTCAGGGGGCGGAGAGACCCAGTACTTC. Translating gives CASSLVSGGGETQYF.

The rearrangement links TRBV27 to TRBJ2-7; maybe TRBD2 (6 bases). The V gene's germline CDR1 is MNHEY and CDR2 SMNVEV (reference sequence). Trimming shortened V by 7 bases and J by 0 bases, and 10 bases separated the two germline ends. The length of the CDR3 is 13 residues. This chain's CDR3 is CASMGGASYEQYF. CDR3 in DNA: TGTGCCAGCATGGGCGGGGCCTCCTACGAGCAGTACTTC.

This sequence joins TRBV5-6 and TRBJ1-2, with a weak D call TRBD1 (6 bases). V was pared by 1 base and J by 4 bases, with 8 bases between. The CDR3 totals 13 residues. The germline V gene has CDR1 SGHDT and CDR2 YYEEEE. This CDR3 reads CASSLTGSYGYTF. For the CDR3, the DNA is TGTGCCAGCAGCTTGACAGGGAGCTATGGCTACACCTTC.

J is TRBJ2-4 and V is TRBV7-2; 7 bases line up with TRBD1. CDR1 and CDR2 from the germline V gene are SGHTA and FQGNSA. J was trimmed by 7 bases and V by 2 bases; bases with no gene match: 8. This CDR3 is built from 15 residues. The CDR3 nucleotides are TGTGCCAGCAGCTTAAACAGGGGTCGGAGTAACATTCAGTACTTC. Residues: CASSLNRGRSNIQYF. The variable domain in full, completed from reference TRBV7-2 and TRBJ2-4, reads GAGVSQSPSNKVTEKGKDVELRCDPISGHTALYWYRQSLGQGLEFLIYFQGNSAPDKSGLPSDRFSAERTGGSVSTLTIQRTQQEDSAVYLCASSLNRGRSNIQYFGAGTRLSVL.

The chain combines TRBV10-3 with TRBJ2-7, with D tentatively TRBD1 or TRBD2 (5 bases each). The germline gives CDR1 ENHRY, CDR2 SYGVKD. Trimming cost V 10 bases and J 6 bases, with 16 bases left between them. This CDR3 has 12 amino acids. DNA of the CDR3: TGTGCCACCCTCGGGGCTCTTCCCGAGCAGTACTTC. Translation gives CATLGALPEQYF.